This T cell receptor (beta chain) was profiled in a study of monozygotic twins with inflammatory bowel disease. General study results and limits: Lower sharing of clonotypes with other individuals was seen in IBD patients than in healthy twins. This was most marked in patients showing signs of disease activity. Healthy co-twins had higher TCRbeta inverse Simpson diversity than their IBD twins.

Of note for this clonotype: Its cognate antigen is unknown.

UMIs that had a 6-nucleotide sample barcode were put in using template switching. TCRdb reanalyzed the 5' RACE reads, giving one entry per CDR3 protein sequence and no DNA. The data show more than 350,000 distinct CDR3 sequences, and the top ten clones hold 2% to 3%. The CDR3 runs 15 residues. Germline CDR1 reads MGHRA; CDR2 reads YSYEKL. The V call is TRBV4-1, the J call TRBJ2-7; the D gene TCRdb calls, TRBD1, cannot be checked with no DNA. The source is a human donor with ulcerative colitis or Crohn's disease, or a healthy co-twin of an affected twin (not recorded which). What was sequenced was blood. The CDR3 loop is CASSLGAGQTYEQYF.